This TCR beta chain was obtained from a study of T cell responses to AZD1222 COVID-19 vaccine (dated by TCRdb to about 2021). Study-wide context: TCR sequencing covered roughly 230 trial participants: 207 given two doses of AZD1222 and some 25 given two doses of MenACWY control vaccine. Trial participants were enrolled into age subgroups of 18-55, 56-69 and 70-plus years, which contained about 150, 27 and 61 TCR-sequenced participants, respectively.

The investigation overall reported the following: No day 14 peak-response samples were available, so repertoires were characterized only after the peak T cell response. Conclusions about previously exposed vaccinees were limited because only six or seven AZD1222 recipients were SARS-CoV-2 seropositive at baseline. A significant rise in spike-specific TCR breadth and depth was observed after two AZD1222 doses relative to day 0 and relative to MenACWY recipients. Nearly half of unique spike-specific TCRs reportedly recognized epitopes outside regions mutated in the B.1.351 and B.1.1.7 variants. Participants were mostly white British and included more females than males, and it was suggested by the authors that clonal diversity may have been underestimated. In the small 56-69-year group, the increase in depth fell short of significance, most likely because of low power. Vaccine-associated CD4 TCRs spanned the whole spike protein, with dominant responses in regions 160-218 and 743-854.

The CDR3 regions of human TCRbeta chains were subjected to immunosequencing. Regarding the original processing steps: TCRs in the repertoires were compared against a reference library of SARS-CoV-2-specific TCRs that had been generated with the MIRA antigen-specificity platform. Breadth was defined as the fraction of unique TCRs that were SARS-CoV-2-associated. Depth was defined as the fraction of total T cells that were SARS-CoV-2-associated. Using the MIRA data, every spike-specific TCR was mapped to the spike region that the TCR reacted to and assigned to either a CD4 or a CD8 class. Log10-transformed breadth and depth values were compared by one-way ANOVA with Sidak's multiple comparisons tests. Imported from immuneACCESS, the table was reduced by TCRdb to in-frame sequences with V and J called. These copies leave out some clones; in studies compared against another copy, an unresolved V gene accounts for under half, and the cause of the remainder is not known. The V and J calls and the clone size are those of that table, but D and trimming were determined from the DNA. For this sample the table gives approximately 200,000 clones, of which roughly nine tenths were detected only once. 3.4% of the sample is in the top ten clones.

For this clone: There is no known antigen for this receptor. No base-level quality is on record; no much larger clone is a single base apart.

For CDR1 and CDR2, the germline V gene (reference sequence) lists LNHDA and SQIVND. V is clipped by 3 bases and J by 3 bases, and the sequence between their germline boundaries is 17 bases long. The CDR3 spans 17 residues, from the cysteine through the phenylalanine. CDR3 DNA is the only sequence kept; it has 51 bases, read in frame from the first base. The meaning of the sample's time point label: about 28 days (+/-7) after the second vaccine dose. Because spike-specific TCR depth and breadth did not differ between the two schedules, AZD1222 recipients who got a second dose at roughly 4 weeks were pooled with those who got a second dose at roughly 12 weeks. The vaccinee samples were drawn from two UK trials, COV001 and COV002, one of which was a single-blind randomized controlled phase 2/3 trial testing AZD1222 (ChAdOx1 nCoV-19) in healthy adults. For TCRbeta chain sequencing, PBMC samples from trial participants were taken at day 0 and at day 28 after the second dose.

The input for sequencing was peripheral blood, taken 28 days after the second AZD1222 dose. The sequence was collected from an adult who received the AZD1222 COVID-19 vaccine. The chain uses TRBV19 and TRBJ1-4, with TRBD1 tentatively as D gene (5 bases match). The nucleotide sequence is given as TGTGCCAGTAGTATCGGCCGGGGGACCCTCTCTAATGAAAAACTGTTTTTT. Translated, it gives CASSIGRGTLSNEKLFF.